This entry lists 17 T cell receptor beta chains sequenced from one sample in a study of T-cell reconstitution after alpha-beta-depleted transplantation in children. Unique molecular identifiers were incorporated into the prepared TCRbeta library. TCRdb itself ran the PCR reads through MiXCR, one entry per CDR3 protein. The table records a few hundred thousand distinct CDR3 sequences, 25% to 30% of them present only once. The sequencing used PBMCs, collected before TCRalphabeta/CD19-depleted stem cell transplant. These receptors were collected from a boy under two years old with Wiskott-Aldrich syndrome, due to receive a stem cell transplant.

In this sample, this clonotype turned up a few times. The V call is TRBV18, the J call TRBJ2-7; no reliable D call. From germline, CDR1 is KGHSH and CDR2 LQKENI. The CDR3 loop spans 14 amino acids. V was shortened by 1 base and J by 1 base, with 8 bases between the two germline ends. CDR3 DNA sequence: TGTGCCAGCTCACCACTTTTCAGTTCCTACGAGCAGTACTTC. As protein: CASSPLFSSYEQYF.

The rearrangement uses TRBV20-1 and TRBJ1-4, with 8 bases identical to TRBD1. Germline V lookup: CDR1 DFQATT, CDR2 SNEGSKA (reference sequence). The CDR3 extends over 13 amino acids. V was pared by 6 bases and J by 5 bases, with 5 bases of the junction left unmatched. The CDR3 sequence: CSALQGANEKLFF. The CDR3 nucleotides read TGCAGTGCGCTTCAGGGGGCCAATGAAAAACTGTTTTTT.

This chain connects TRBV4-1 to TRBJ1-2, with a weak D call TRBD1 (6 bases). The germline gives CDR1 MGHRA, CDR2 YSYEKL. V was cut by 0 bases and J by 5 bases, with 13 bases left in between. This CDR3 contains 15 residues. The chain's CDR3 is CASSQDPGGGYGYTF. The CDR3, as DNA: TGCGCCAGCAGCCAAGATCCCGGGGGCGGATATGGCTACACCTTC.

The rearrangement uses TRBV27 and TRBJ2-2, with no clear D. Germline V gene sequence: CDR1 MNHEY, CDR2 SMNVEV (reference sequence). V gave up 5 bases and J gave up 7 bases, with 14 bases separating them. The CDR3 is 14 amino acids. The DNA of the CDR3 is TGTGCCAGCAGTCAGTTCGACCGAGACGGGGAGCTGTTTTTT. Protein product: CASSQFDRDGELFF.

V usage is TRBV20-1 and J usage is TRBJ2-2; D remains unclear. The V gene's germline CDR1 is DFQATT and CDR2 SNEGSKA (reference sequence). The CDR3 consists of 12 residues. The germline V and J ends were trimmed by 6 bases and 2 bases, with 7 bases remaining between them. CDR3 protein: CSAPENTGELFF. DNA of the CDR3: TGCAGTGCCCCGGAAAACACCGGGGAGCTGTTTTTT.

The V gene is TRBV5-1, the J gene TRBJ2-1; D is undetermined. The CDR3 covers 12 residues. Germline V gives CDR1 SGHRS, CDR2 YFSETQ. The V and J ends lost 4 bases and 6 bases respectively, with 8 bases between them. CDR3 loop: CASSTTGNEQFF. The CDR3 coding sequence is TGCGCCAGCAGCACAACCGGCAATGAGCAGTTCTTC.

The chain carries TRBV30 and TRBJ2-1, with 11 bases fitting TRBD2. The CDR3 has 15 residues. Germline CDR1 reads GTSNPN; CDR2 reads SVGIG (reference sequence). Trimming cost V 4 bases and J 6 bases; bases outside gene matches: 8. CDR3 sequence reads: CAWTPGLAGLNEQFF. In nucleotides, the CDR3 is TGTGCCTGGACCCCAGGACTAGCGGGTCTCAATGAGCAGTTCTTC.

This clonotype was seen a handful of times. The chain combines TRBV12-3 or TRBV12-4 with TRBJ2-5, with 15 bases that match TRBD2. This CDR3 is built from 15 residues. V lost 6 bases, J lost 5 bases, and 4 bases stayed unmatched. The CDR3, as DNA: TGTGCCAGCAGAAACGGACTAGCGGGAGGGGAGACCCAGTACTTC. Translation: CASRNGLAGGETQYF.

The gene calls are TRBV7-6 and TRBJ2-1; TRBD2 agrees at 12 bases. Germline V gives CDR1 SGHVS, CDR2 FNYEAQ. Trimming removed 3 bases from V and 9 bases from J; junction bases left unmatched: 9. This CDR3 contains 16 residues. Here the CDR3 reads CASSLASGRAQGEQFF. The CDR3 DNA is TGTGCCAGCAGCTTGGCTAGCGGGAGGGCCCAAGGTGAGCAGTTCTTC.

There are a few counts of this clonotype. CDR3 region: CSARKGGADLNTEAFF. The DNA of the CDR3 is TGCAGTGCTAGAAAGGGGGGGGCAGACCTTAACACTGAAGCTTTCTTT. The V and J genes are TRBV20-1 and TRBJ1-1, with D perhaps TRBD1 (6 bases). The CDR3 consists of 16 residues. Trimming took off 2 bases at V and 2 bases at J, with 18 bases between the two ends. Germline V CDR1 and CDR2: DFQATT, SNEGSKA (reference sequence).

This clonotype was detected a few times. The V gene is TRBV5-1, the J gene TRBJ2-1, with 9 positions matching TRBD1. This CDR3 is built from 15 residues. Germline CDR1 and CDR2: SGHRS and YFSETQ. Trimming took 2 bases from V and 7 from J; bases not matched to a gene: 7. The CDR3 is CASSLLQGASNEQFF. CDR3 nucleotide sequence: TGCGCCAGCAGCTTACTACAGGGGGCATCAAATGAGCAGTTCTTC.

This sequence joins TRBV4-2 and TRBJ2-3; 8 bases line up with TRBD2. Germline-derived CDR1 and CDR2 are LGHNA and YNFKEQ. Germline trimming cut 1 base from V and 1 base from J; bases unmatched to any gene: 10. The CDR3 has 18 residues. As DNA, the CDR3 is TGTGCCAGCAGCCAAGTGCCAGCGGGAGACCTTCGCACAGATACGCAGTATTTT. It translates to CASSQVPAGDLRTDTQYF.

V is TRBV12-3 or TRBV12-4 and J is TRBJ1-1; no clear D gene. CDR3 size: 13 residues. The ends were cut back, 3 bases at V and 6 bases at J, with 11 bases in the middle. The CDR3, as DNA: TGTGCCAGCAGTTTGGAGGTCCCCTCTGAAGCTTTCTTT. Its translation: CASSLEVPSEAFF.

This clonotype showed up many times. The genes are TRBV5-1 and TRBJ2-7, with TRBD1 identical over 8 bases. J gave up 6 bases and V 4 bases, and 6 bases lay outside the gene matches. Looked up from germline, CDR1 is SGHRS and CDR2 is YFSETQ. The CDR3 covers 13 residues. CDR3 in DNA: TGCGCCAGCAGCGCCCAGGGGGCCGGCGAGCAGTACTTC. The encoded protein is CASSAQGAGEQYF.

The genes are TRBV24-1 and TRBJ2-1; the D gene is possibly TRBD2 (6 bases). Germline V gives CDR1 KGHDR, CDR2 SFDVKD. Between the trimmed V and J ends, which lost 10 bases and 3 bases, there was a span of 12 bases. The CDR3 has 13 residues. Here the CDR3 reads CATIERVYNEQFF. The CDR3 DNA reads TGTGCCACTATAGAGCGGGTCTACAATGAGCAGTTCTTC.

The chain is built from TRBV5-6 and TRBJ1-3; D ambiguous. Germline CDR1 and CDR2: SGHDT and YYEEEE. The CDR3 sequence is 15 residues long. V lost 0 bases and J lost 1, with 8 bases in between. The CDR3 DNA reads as TGTGCCAGCAGCTTGGCTGGGGTGTCTGGAAACACCATATATTTT. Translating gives CASSLAGVSGNTIYF.

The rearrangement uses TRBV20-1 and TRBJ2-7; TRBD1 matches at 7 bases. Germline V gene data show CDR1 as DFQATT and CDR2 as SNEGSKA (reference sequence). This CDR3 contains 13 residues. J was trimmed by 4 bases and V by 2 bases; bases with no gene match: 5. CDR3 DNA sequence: TGCAGTGCTAGAAGGGGGCGAAGATACGAGCAGTACTTC. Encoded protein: CSARRGRRYEQYF.